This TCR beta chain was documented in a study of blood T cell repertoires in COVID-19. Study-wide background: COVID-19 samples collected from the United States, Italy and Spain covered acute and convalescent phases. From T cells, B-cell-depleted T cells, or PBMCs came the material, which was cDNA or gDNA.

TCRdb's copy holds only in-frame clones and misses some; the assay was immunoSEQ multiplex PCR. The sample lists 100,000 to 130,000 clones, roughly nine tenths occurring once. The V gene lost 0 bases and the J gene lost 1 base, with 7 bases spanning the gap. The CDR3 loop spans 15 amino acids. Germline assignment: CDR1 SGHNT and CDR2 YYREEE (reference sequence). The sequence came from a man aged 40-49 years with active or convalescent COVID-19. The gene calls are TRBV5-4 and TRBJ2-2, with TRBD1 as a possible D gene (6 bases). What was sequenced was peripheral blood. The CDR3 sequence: CASSLVGQNTGELFF. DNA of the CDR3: TGTGCCAGCAGCTTGGTGGGACAGAACACCGGGGAGCTGTTTTTT.